This T cell receptor (beta chain) was identified during a study of glioma-infiltrating T cells. On the study more broadly: WHO grade II oligodendrogliomas or astrocytomas, plus non-recurrent WHO grade IV glioblastomas, were sampled. Presurgical dexamethasone in glioma patients lasted six or fewer days.

A few counts support this clonotype. No antigen is known for it. V lost 4 bases, J lost 3 bases, and 10 bases lay in between. This CDR3 has 14 residues. The germline gives CDR1 SGHRS, CDR2 YFSETQ. Amplification of TCR alpha and beta CDR3 regions from RNA used iRepertoire nested multiplex PCR. Tissue mRNA or PBMC total RNA, 100-400 ng, went into one-step reverse transcription and amplification. TCRdb fed the multiplex PCR reads into MiXCR, producing one record per CDR3 protein. The sample lists more than 300,000 distinct CDR3 sequences, around 38% occurring once. Findings and caveats of the study: Very few CDR3 sequences were shared between tissue and blood.

The sample was glioma tissue, nonneoplastic brain tissue, or PBMCs (not recorded which). The clonotype was recovered from a human donor with low-grade glioma or glioblastoma, undergoing nonglioma brain surgery, or in good health (not recorded which). The rearrangement links TRBV5-1 to TRBJ1-4, with a weak D call TRBD1 (5 bases). CDR3 nucleotides: TGCGCCAGCAGCCCGGGGGGGGCTAATGAAAAACTGTTTTTT. This translates into CASSPGGANEKLFF.